The sequence of this TCR beta chain was determined in a study of blood T cell repertoires in COVID-19. Original processing notes: Estimation of nucleated cell counts relied on the amplification of reference gene primers. Clones were read by immunoSEQ multiplex PCR, and TCRdb kept only the in-frame ones, dropping some. V and J calls plus clone size are reproduced from that table; the DNA served to infer D and trimming. The table includes fewer than 350,000 clones, under 90% detected once. Donors in Cohort 3 counted as recovered after two negative PCRs, clearance, or symptom resolution. This CDR3 contains 19 residues. CDR1 KGHDR and CDR2 SFDVKD come from the germline V gene. V lost 4 bases, J lost 7 bases, and 14 bases stayed unmatched.

This receptor was obtained from a man aged 60 to 75 who had recovered from COVID-19. This rearrangement joins TRBV24-1 to TRBJ2-2, with 13 nucleotides matching TRBD2. The sequenced material came from PBMCs or T cells enriched from blood (not recorded which). CDR3 in amino acids: CATSDPNTGLAGVHGELFF. CDR3 sequence (DNA): TGTGCCACCAGTGACCCTAACACCGGACTAGCGGGAGTCCACGGGGAGCTGTTTTTT.